Listed below are T cell receptor beta chains from one sample, sequenced in a study of Ad26.COV2.S vaccination and SARS-CoV-2 variants. Produced via immunoSEQ multiplex PCR; TCRdb's table is partial and in-frame only. The sample carries approximately 360,000 clones, about four fifths recorded once. The sample in question was peripheral blood, obtained in a trial of Ad26.COV2.S vaccine versus placebo. Receptor source: a person aged 18 to 65 who received the Ad26.COV2.S COVID-19 vaccine or a placebo. CDR3s include the opening cysteine and the closing phenylalanine or tryptophan. The D gene is left open where the match is weak. The size of a clone is reported for some rows only, either as once, few or many, or as a class for expanded clones.

CDR3nt,CDR3aa,j_gene,v_gene,abundance,d_gene
TGTGCCAGCAGCCCATTAGGGGACAGCTATAATTCACCCCTCCACTTT,CASSPLGDSYNSPLHF,TRBJ1-6,TRBV5-4,.,TRBD1
TGTGCCAGCAGCCCAGGGACAGGCTCAAACTATGGCTACACCTTC,CASSPGTGSNYGYTF,TRBJ1-2,TRBV7-6,.,TRBD1
TGTGCCAGCTCACCCTCCCAGGTGTCTGGGGCCAACGTCCTGACTTTC,CASSPSQVSGANVLTF,TRBJ2-6,TRBV18,.,.
TGCAGCGTTGCTAGCGGGGCAGGATTTGAAGAGCAGTTCTTC,CSVASGAGFEEQFF,TRBJ2-1,TRBV29-1,.,TRBD2
TGTGCCAGCAGTTACAGGGGAGGAGAGACCCAGTACTTC,CASSYRGGETQYF,TRBJ2-5,TRBV12-3/TRBV12-4,.,.
TGTGCCAGCAGTTACTCTCGGGGGGGAACTGAAGCTTTCTTT,CASSYSRGGTEAFF,TRBJ1-1,TRBV6-5,.,.
TGTGCCAGCAGCGTATACCTGGGGTTCAATGAGCAGTTCTTC,CASSVYLGFNEQFF,TRBJ2-1,TRBV9,.,.
TGCGCCAGCAGTTTGGATCTGGGACAGACCAGGGGAAACACCATATATTTT,CASSLDLGQTRGNTIYF,TRBJ1-3,TRBV5-1,.,TRBD1
TGCAGCGTTGAGCCGAACATGGCCCAAAGGACTGGCTACACCTTC,CSVEPNMAQRTGYTF,TRBJ1-2,TRBV29-1,.,.
TGTGCCAGCAGAAATCAAAGGCCCTCTGGGGCCAACGTCCTGACTTTC,CASRNQRPSGANVLTF,TRBJ2-6,TRBV11-1,.,.
TGTGCCAGCAGCCTTACAGGGGGCGCATCCTACGAGCAGTACTTC,CASSLTGGASYEQYF,TRBJ2-7,TRBV7-9,.,TRBD1
TGTGCCATCAGTGAGAAATCGAACACCGGGGAGCTGTTTTTT,CAISEKSNTGELFF,TRBJ2-2,TRBV10-3,.,.
TGCGCCAGCAGCCAGCCCCGGGACAGGGTTGGAAACACCATATATTTT,CASSQPRDRVGNTIYF,TRBJ1-3,TRBV4-1,.,TRBD1
TGTGCCAGCAGTTCTACAGGGTCTGAAAAACTGTTTTTT,CASSSTGSEKLFF,TRBJ1-4,TRBV6-5,.,.
TGTGCCAGCAGTGGGGGCATACACACTGAAGCTTTCTTT,CASSGGIHTEAFF,TRBJ1-1,TRBV2,.,.
TGTGCCAGCAGCCAGGCCCGGCGCGCAACTAATGAAAAACTGTTTTTT,CASSQARRATNEKLFF,TRBJ1-4,TRBV4-2,.,.
TGTGCCAGCAGTTTAATTATCGGACAGGCTAACTATGGCTACACCTTC,CASSLIIGQANYGYTF,TRBJ1-2,TRBV28,.,TRBD1
TGTGCCAGCAGCGGAGGGACGGGGGGAAACACCATATATTTT,CASSGGTGGNTIYF,TRBJ1-3,TRBV5-4,once,.
TGTGCCAGCAGCGCATCCGGGGGCAGGGTATTTGGGGCCAACGTCCTGACTTTC,CASSASGGRVFGANVLTF,TRBJ2-6,TRBV9,.,.
TGTGCCAGCAAAGGAAACACCATATATTTT,CASKGNTIYF,TRBJ1-3,TRBV6-6,.,.
TGTGCCAGCAGCGCTCCGACCGTATATGGCTACACCTTC,CASSAPTVYGYTF,TRBJ1-2,TRBV5-4,.,.
TGCAGCGTGGCTCCGGGACAGGGAATTTACACCTTC,CSVAPGQGIYTF,TRBJ1-2,TRBV29-1,.,TRBD1
TGTGCCAGCAGCATGGGCGGCGGAAACTATGGCTACACCTTC,CASSMGGGNYGYTF,TRBJ1-2,TRBV7-9,.,.
TGTGCCAGCAGTGAACGGTTCGGCCCTGGGGGGGCCAACGTCCTGACTTTC,CASSERFGPGGANVLTF,TRBJ2-6,TRBV6-1,.,.
TGTGCCAGCAGCTTGGCAGGGACTGGGGGCTACACCTTC,CASSLAGTGGYTF,TRBJ1-2,TRBV5-6,.,.
TGTGCCAGCAGCCAGAGGGGGGGTAATGAGCAGTTCTTC,CASSQRGGNEQFF,TRBJ2-1,TRBV3-1/TRBV3-2,.,.
TGTGCCAGCAGCTTAACCTCAGATACGCAGTATTTT,CASSLTSDTQYF,TRBJ2-3,TRBV7-2,.,.